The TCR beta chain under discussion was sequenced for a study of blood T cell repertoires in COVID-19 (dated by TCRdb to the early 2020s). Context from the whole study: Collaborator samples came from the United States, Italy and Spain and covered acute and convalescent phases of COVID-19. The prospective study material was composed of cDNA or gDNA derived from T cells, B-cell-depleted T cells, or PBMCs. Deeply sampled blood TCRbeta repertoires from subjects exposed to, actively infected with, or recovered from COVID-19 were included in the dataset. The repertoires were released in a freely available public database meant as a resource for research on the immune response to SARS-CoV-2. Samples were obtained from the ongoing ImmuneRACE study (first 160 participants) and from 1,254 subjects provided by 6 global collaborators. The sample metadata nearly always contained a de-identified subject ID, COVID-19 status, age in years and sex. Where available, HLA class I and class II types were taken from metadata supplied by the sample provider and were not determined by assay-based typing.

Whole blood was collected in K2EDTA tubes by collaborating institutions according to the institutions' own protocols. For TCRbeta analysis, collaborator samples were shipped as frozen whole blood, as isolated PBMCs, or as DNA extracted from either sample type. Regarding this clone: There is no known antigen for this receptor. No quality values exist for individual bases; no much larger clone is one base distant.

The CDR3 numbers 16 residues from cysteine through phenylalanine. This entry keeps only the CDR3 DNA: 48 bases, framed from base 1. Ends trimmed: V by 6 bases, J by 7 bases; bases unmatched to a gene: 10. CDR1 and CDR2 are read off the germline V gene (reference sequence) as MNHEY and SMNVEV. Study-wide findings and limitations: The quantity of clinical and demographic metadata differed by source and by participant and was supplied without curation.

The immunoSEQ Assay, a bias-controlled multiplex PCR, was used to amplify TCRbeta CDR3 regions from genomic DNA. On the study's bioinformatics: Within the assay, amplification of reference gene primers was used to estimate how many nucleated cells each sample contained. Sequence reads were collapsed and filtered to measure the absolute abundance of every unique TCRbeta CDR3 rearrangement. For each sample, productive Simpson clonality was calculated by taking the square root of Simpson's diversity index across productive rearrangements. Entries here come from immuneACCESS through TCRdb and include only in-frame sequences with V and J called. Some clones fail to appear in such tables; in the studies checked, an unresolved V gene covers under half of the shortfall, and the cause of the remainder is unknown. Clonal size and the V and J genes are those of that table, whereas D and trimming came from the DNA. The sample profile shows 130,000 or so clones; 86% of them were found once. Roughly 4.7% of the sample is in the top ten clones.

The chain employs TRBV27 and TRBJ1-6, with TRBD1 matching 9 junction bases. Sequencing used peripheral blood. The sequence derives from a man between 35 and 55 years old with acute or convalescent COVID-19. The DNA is TGTGCCAGCAGCACAAACAGGGGGCAGGGGAATTCACCCCTCCACTTT. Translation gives CASSTNRGQGNSPLHF.